This note documents a single TCR beta chain sequence. This clone was counted only a few times. Its antigen is still unknown. No base qualities exist here, and no much larger clone lies one base off it. The immunoSEQ Assay, a bias-controlled multiplex PCR, was used to amplify TCRbeta CDR3 regions from genomic DNA. In the authors' own workflow: The number of nucleated cells in each sample was estimated by amplification of reference gene primers within the assay. Sequence reads were collapsed and filtered to measure the absolute abundance of every unique TCRbeta CDR3 rearrangement. For each sample, productive Simpson clonality was calculated by taking the square root of Simpson's diversity index across productive rearrangements. What TCRdb holds here is the immuneACCESS table cut down to in-frame rearrangements. Part of the clones is not present; checked against another copy, under half of the missing clones reflect an unresolved V gene, and the others are unexplained. That table is the source of V, J and clone size, and D and trimming were worked out from the DNA. The sample table holds about 120,000 clones, of which 85% were seen once. The ten largest clones take up about 3.8% of the sample.

The sample comes from a study of blood T cell repertoires in COVID-19 (dated by TCRdb to the early 2020s). Context from the whole study: Samples from collaborators originated in the United States, Italy and Spain and spanned both the acute and convalescent phases of COVID-19. The prospective study material was composed of cDNA or gDNA derived from T cells, B-cell-depleted T cells, or PBMCs. Where HLA class I and class II types were available, the types were taken from metadata supplied by the sample provider, not from assay-based typing. Samples came from the ongoing ImmuneRACE study (first 160 participants) plus 1,254 subjects from 6 global collaborators. Nearly every sample came with metadata listing a de-identified subject ID, COVID-19 status, age in years and sex. The repertoires were released in a freely available public database meant as a resource for research on the immune response to SARS-CoV-2. Deeply sampled blood TCRbeta repertoires from subjects exposed to, actively infected with, or recovered from COVID-19 were included in the dataset.

Here is what the overall study found, with its caveats: Clinical and demographic metadata were provided uncurated, with the amount varying by source and participant.

Whole blood was collected in K2EDTA tubes by collaborating institutions according to the institutions' own protocols. For TCRbeta analysis, collaborators shipped samples in one of three forms: frozen whole blood, isolated PBMCs, or DNA extracted from either of those sample types. At the junction V is shortened by 1 base and J by 9 bases, with 16 bases in between. CDR1 and CDR2 (SGHTA, FQGNSA) derive from the germline V gene. Taken from cysteine to phenylalanine, the CDR3 has 15 residues. Left in the record is the CDR3 DNA by itself, 45 bases read in frame from the first base. This receptor was taken from a man in his fifties or sixties with acute or convalescent COVID-19. Sequenced sample: peripheral blood. The sequence joins TRBV7-2 to TRBJ1-5, with no confident D gene call. The DNA reads TGTGCCAGCAGCTTAGATCAAGTCCCAGGATCGCCCCAGCATTTT. It translates as CASSLDQVPGSPQHF. This CDR3, with the reference TRBV7-2 and TRBJ1-5 proteins standing in past its ends, gives the full variable domain GAGVSQSPSNKVTEKGKDVELRCDPISGHTALYWYRQSLGQGLEFLIYFQGNSAPDKSGLPSDRFSAERTGGSVSTLTIQRTQQEDSAVYLCASSLDQVPGSPQHFGDGTRLSIL.